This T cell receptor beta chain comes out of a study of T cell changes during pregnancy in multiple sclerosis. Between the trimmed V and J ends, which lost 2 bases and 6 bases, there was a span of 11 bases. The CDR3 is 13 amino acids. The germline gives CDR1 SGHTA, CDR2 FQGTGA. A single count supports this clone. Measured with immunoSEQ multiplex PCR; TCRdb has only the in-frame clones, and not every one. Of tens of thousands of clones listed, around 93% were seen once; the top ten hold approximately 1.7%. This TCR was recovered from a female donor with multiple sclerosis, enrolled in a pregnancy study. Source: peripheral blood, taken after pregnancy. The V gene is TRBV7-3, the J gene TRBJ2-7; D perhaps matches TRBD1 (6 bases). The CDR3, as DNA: TGTGCCAGCAGCTTAGATGAAGGGGGCGAGCAGTACTTC. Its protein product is CASSLDEGGEQYF.